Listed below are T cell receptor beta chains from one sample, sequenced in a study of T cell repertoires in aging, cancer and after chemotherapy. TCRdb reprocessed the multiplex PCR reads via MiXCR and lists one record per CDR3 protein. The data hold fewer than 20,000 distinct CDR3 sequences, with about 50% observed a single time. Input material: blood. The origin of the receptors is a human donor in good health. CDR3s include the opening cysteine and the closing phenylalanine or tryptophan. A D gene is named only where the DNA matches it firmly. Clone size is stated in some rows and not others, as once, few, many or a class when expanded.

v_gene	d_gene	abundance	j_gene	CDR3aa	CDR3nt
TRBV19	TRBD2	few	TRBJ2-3	CASSIAGGGTDTQYF	TGTGCCAGTAGTATAGCGGGAGGAGGAACAGATACGCAGTATTTT
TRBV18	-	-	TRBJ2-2	CASSPGSPTGELFF	TGTGCCAGCTCACCAGGGTCCCCTACCGGGGAGCTGTTTTTT
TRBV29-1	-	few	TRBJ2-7	CSVEKITGGEQYF	TGCAGCGTTGAAAAAATCACGGGCGGCGAGCAGTACTTC
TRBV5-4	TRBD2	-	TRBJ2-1	CASSRTSSNSYNEQFF	TGTGCCAGCAGCCGGACTAGCTCTAACTCCTACAATGAGCAGTTCTTC
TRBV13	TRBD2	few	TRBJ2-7	CASSSRREASGRNEQYF	TGTGCCAGCAGCTCCCGCCGCGAGGCTAGCGGGAGAAATGAGCAGTACTTC
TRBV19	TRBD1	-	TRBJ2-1	CASSIGFGQEDNEQFF	TGTGCCAGTAGTATAGGTTTCGGACAGGAAGATAATGAGCAGTTCTTC
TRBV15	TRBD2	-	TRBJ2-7	CATSGLAGDYEQYF	TGTGCCACCAGCGGACTAGCGGGAGACTACGAGCAGTACTTC
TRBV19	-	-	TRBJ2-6	CASSPGTVSGANVLTF	TGTGCCAGTAGTCCTGGGACGGTTTCTGGGGCCAACGTCCTGACTTTC
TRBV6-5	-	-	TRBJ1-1	CASSSDRMMVSNTEAFF	TGTGCCAGCAGCTCCGACAGGATGATGGTATCGAACACTGAAGCTTTCTTT
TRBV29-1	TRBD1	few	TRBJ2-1	CSGPGQGAQEQFF	TGCAGCGGCCCGGGACAGGGTGCCCAGGAGCAGTTCTTC
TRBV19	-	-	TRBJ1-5	CASSRARDQPQHF	TGTGCCAGTAGTAGGGCCAGGGACCAGCCCCAGCATTTT
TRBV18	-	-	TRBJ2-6	CASSPQAAGWSGANVLTF	TGTGCCAGCTCACCACAGGCGGCAGGGTGGTCCGGGGCCAACGTCCTGACTTTC
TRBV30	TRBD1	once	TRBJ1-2	CAWSRDREYGYTF	TGTGCCTGGAGTCGAGACAGGGAGTATGGCTACACCTTC
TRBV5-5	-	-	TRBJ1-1	CASRLGQLNTEAFF	TGTGCCAGCAGGTTGGGGCAGTTGAACACTGAAGCTTTCTTT
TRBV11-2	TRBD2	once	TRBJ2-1	CASSLSGSLYNEQFF	TGTGCCAGCAGCCTTAGCGGGAGCCTTTACAATGAGCAGTTCTTC
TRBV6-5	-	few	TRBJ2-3	CASSPQGQGHMGTDTQYF	TGTGCCAGCAGTCCCCAGGGGCAGGGGCATATGGGCACAGATACGCAGTATTTT
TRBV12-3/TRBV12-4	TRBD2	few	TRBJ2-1	CASSGGTSGTYNEQFF	TGTGCCAGCAGTGGGGGGACTAGCGGGACCTACAATGAGCAGTTCTTC
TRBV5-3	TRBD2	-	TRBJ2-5	CASRGELAGFSPETQYF	TGCGCCAGCAGAGGGGAACTAGCGGGTTTCTCCCCAGAGACCCAGTACTTC
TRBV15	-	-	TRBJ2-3	CATFSRDTQYF	TGTGCCACCTTCTCCCGCGACACGCAGTATTTT
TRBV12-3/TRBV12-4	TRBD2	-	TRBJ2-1	CASSPTSAYYNEQFF	TGTGCCAGCAGCCCGACTAGCGCTTACTACAATGAGCAGTTCTTC
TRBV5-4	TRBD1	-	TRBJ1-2	CASKTGENYGYTF	TGTGCCAGCAAGACAGGGGAAAACTATGGCTACACCTTC
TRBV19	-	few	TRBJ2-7	CATDPFEQYF	TGTGCCACCGACCCATTCGAGCAGTACTTC
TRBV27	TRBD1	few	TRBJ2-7	CASSFLGQSSYEQYF	TGTGCCAGCAGTTTTTTGGGACAGAGCTCCTACGAGCAGTACTTC
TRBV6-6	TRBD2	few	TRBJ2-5	CASRGGGLALQETQYF	TGTGCCAGCAGGGGGGGCGGACTAGCCCTTCAAGAGACCCAGTACTTC
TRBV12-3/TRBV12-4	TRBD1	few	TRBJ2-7	CASSLAGTGGPYEQYF	TGTGCCAGCAGTTTAGCAGGGACAGGGGGACCCTACGAGCAGTACTTC
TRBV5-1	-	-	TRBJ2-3	CASRLTDTQYF	TGCGCCAGCCGCCTTACAGATACGCAGTATTTT
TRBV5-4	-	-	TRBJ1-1	CASSSRGMNTEAFF	TGTGCCAGCAGCTCCAGGGGCATGAACACTGAAGCTTTCTTT
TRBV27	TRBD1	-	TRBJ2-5	CASSRRDREGETQYF	TGTGCCAGCAGCCGACGGGACAGGGAGGGGGAGACCCAGTACTTC
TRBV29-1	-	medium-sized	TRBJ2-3	CSVDDHTDTQYF	TGCAGCGTGGATGATCACACAGATACGCAGTATTTT
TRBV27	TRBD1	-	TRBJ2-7	CASTGQGAYEQYF	TGTGCCAGCACTGGACAGGGGGCCTACGAGCAGTACTTC
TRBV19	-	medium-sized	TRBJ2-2	CASRKPGPDTGELFF	TGTGCCAGTCGCAAACCGGGGCCAGACACCGGGGAGCTGTTTTTT
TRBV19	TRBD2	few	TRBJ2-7	CASSSRLAGGYYEQYF	TGTGCCAGTAGTTCTCGACTAGCGGGAGGATACTACGAGCAGTACTTC
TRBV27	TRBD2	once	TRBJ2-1	CASSLRVKGGLAAYNEQFF	TGTGCCAGCAGTTTAAGAGTGAAAGGAGGGCTAGCGGCCTACAATGAGCAGTTCTTC
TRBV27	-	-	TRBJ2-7	CASSLWGGGQGSEQYF	TGTGCCAGCAGTTTGTGGGGTGGGGGGCAGGGTAGCGAGCAGTACTTC
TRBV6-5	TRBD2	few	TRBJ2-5	CASSPGTTQETQYF	TGTGCCAGCAGCCCCGGGACTACCCAAGAGACCCAGTACTTC
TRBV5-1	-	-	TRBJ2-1	CASSLEGRNEQFF	TGCGCCAGCAGCCTGGAGGGGCGCAATGAGCAGTTCTTC
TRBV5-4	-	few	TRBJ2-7	CASSLRPEIHEQYF	TGTGCCAGCAGCTTGCGTCCGGAGATTCACGAGCAGTACTTC
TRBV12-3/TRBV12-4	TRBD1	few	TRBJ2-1	CASSSDREDEQFF	TGTGCCAGCAGTTCGGACAGGGAAGATGAGCAGTTCTTC
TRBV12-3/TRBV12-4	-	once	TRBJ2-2	CASRGRDTGELFF	TGTGCCAGCAGGGGACGGGACACCGGGGAGCTGTTTTTT
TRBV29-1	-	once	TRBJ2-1	CSVLGEGGLGEQFF	TGCAGCGTTCTAGGGGAGGGGGGGTTGGGTGAGCAGTTCTTC
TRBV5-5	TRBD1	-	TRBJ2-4	CASSPSLKGGAENIQYF	TGTGCCAGCAGCCCCTCGTTAAAAGGGGGCGCCGAAAACATTCAGTACTTC
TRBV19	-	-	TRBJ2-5	CASSIYRDPGETQYF	TGTGCCAGTAGTATTTACAGGGACCCTGGGGAGACCCAGTACTTC
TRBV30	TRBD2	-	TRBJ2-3	CAWSNGVAGGDTQYF	TGTGCCTGGAGTAATGGAGTAGCGGGAGGGGATACGCAGTATTTT
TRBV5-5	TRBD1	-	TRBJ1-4	CASSLRQTGQSIGKLFF	TGTGCCAGCAGCTTAAGGCAGACGGGACAGTCGATCGGAAAACTGTTTTTT
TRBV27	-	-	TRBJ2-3	CASSFGTRTDTQYF	TGTGCCAGCAGTTTCGGGACCCGGACAGATACGCAGTATTTT
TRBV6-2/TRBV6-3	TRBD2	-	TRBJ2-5	CASSYSGGSSQETQYF	TGTGCCAGCAGTTACTCGGGCGGGAGTAGCCAAGAGACCCAGTACTTC
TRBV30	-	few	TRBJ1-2	CAWSRSLGAYGYTF	TGTGCCTGGAGTCGTAGTCTGGGGGCATATGGCTACACCTTC
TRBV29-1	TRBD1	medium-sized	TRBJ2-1	CSVRTGSIFGGEQFF	TGCAGCGTGCGGACAGGGTCCATCTTCGGGGGTGAGCAGTTCTTC
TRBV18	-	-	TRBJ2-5	CASSQTGETQYF	TGTGCCAGCTCCCAAACGGGGGAGACCCAGTACTTC
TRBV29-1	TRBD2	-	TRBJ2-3	CSVGVAGGVDTQYF	TGCAGCGTTGGTGTAGCGGGAGGGGTAGATACGCAGTATTTT
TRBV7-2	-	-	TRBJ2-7	CASSFSQGITYEQYF	TGTGCCAGCAGCTTCAGTCAGGGGATCACTTACGAGCAGTACTTC
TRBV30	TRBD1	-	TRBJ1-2	CAWTYRGPYGYTF	TGTGCCTGGACGTACAGGGGGCCCTATGGCTACACCTTC
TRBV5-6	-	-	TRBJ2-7	CASSSPNIAVGGEQYF	TGCGCCAGCAGCTCGCCGAACATAGCGGTAGGCGGGGAGCAGTACTTC
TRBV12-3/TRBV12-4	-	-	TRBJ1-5	CASSLAGGGNQPQHF	TGTGCCAGCAGCCTCGCGGGTGGCGGCAATCAGCCCCAGCATTTT
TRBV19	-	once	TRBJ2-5	CASSIDHGGRYETQYF	TGTGCCAGTAGTATAGATCACGGAGGGCGTTATGAGACCCAGTACTTC
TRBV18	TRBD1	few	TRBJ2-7	CASSRRGLDSYEQYF	TGTGCCAGCTCTCGCAGGGGGCTAGATTCCTACGAGCAGTACTTC
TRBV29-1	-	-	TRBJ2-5	CSVEWLALDSGETQYF	TGCAGCGTTGAATGGCTAGCGTTAGACTCGGGGGAGACCCAGTACTTC
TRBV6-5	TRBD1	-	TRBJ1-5	CASRQTGGGEPQHF	TGTGCCAGCAGACAGACAGGGGGCGGAGAGCCCCAGCATTTT